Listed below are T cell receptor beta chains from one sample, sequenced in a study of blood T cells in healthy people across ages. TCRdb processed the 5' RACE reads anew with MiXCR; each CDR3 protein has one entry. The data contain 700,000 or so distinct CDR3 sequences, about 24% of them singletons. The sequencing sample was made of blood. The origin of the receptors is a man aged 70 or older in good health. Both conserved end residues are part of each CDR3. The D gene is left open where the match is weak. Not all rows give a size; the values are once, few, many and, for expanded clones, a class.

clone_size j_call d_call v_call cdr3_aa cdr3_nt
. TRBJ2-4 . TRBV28 CASSPGPTTLAKNIQYF TGTGCCAGCAGTCCGGGACCGACGACTTTAGCCAAAAACATTCAGTACTTC
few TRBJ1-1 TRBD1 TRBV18 CASSPIGQVGNTEAFF TGTGCCAGCTCACCGATCGGACAGGTGGGAAACACTGAAGCTTTCTTT
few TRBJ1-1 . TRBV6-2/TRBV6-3 CASTGHPRTEAFF TGTGCCAGCACGGGACACCCGAGGACTGAAGCTTTCTTT
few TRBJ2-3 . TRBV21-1 CASSKGTGVWTDTQYF TGTGCCAGCAGCAAAGGGACAGGGGTGTGGACAGATACGCAGTATTTT
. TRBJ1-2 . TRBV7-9 CASSSVGQPLGPYGYTF TGTGCCAGCAGCTCAGTCGGACAGCCCCTTGGCCCTTATGGCTACACCTTC
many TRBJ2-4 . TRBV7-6 CASSSNLAKNIQYF TGTGCCAGCAGCTCTAACCTAGCCAAAAACATTCAGTACTTC
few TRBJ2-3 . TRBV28 CASFGGRSRTDTQYF TGTGCCAGTTTCGGGGGGCGTTCTAGGACAGATACGCAGTATTTT
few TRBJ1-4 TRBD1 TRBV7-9 CASGLAEGARKLFF TGTGCCAGCGGCTTGGCAGAGGGGGCGAGAAAACTGTTTTTT
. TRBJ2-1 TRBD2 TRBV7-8 CASSLAAGKYNEQFF TGTGCCAGCAGCTTAGCAGCGGGGAAGTACAATGAGCAGTTCTTC
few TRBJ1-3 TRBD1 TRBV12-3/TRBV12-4 CASRPDRGTGNTIYF TGTGCCAGCCGGCCGGACAGGGGAACTGGAAACACCATATATTTT
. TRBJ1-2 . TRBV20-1 CSASVSYNYGYTF TGCAGTGCTAGCGTCAGCTATAACTATGGCTACACCTTC
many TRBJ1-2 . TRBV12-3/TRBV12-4 CASSFRTYGYTF TGTGCCAGCAGTTTTCGGACCTATGGCTACACCTTC
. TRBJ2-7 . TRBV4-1 CASSQEEQSSYEQYF TGCGCCAGCAGCCAAGAGGAACAAAGCTCCTACGAGCAGTACTTC
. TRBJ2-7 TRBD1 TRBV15 CATSINTGVTYEQYF TGTGCCACCAGCATAAATACAGGGGTAACCTACGAGCAGTACTTC
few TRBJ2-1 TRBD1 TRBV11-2 CASSSRQGSDEQFF TGTGCCAGCAGCTCCCGACAGGGTAGCGATGAGCAGTTCTTC
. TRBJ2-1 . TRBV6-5 CASSYSTLGEQFF TGTGCCAGCAGTTACTCGACCCTGGGTGAGCAGTTCTTC